Listed below are T cell receptor beta chains from one sample, sequenced in a study of regulatory T cells in long-lasting Graves disease. TCRdb fed the multiplex PCR reads into MiXCR, producing one record per CDR3 protein. This table holds 700,000 or so distinct CDR3 sequences, 25% to 35% found once. The sample in question was peripheral blood mononuclear cells (PBMCs), obtained when the disease was refractory, from a patient treated with antithyroid drugs. The source of these receptors is a female donor with Graves disease. Each CDR3 is given with its conserved first and last residue. The order of the fields is V gene, CDR3 protein.

>TRBV27
CASSLTTANTEAFF
>TRBV14
CASSHPGTSQETQYF
>TRBV28
CASIGELFF
>TRBV12-3/TRBV12-4
CASSLDVTGGNGYGYTF
>TRBV7-2
CASSLGGRERPLQPQHF
>TRBV5-1
CASSLAGTSGFSEQFF
>TRBV7-8
CASSLATGVAEKLFF
>TRBV20-1
CSARVARWDRAEAFF
>TRBV3-1
CASSQGVPGRSETQYF
>TRBV10-3
CAIRGGRGSTDTQYF
>TRBV12-3/TRBV12-4
CASTDRHSAPEAFF
>TRBV5-1
CASSGLLGAFF
>TRBV12-3/TRBV12-4
CASSPDRLGLSNQPQHF
>TRBV24-1
CATSDFGEDNKTCEQYF
>TRBV30
CAWSREEDSPLHF
>TRBV29-1
CSVVGPQGPYEQYF
>TRBV5-5
CASSLALTGHYEQYF
>TRBV25-1
CASSGTGGAYNSPLHF
>TRBV12-3/TRBV12-4
CASSKRNTEAFF
>TRBV13
CASSKRTGGWETQYF
>TRBV20-1
CSASSGTGYYEQYF
>TRBV10-3
CAISESLGLAGYSYEQYF
>TRBV20-1
CSARPRGGSPLHF
>TRBV20-1
CSARDLRENYGYTF
>TRBV5-1
CASSGLQGPAFF
>TRBV6-1
CASSHRTSGRGEQYF
>TRBV15
CATSRDGRFQETQYF
>TRBV6-1
CASRGGQYNSPLHF
>TRBV3-1
CASISSWGEQYF
>TRBV28
CASSPPPRTGLKTEAFF
>TRBV14
CASKSLDDYGYTF